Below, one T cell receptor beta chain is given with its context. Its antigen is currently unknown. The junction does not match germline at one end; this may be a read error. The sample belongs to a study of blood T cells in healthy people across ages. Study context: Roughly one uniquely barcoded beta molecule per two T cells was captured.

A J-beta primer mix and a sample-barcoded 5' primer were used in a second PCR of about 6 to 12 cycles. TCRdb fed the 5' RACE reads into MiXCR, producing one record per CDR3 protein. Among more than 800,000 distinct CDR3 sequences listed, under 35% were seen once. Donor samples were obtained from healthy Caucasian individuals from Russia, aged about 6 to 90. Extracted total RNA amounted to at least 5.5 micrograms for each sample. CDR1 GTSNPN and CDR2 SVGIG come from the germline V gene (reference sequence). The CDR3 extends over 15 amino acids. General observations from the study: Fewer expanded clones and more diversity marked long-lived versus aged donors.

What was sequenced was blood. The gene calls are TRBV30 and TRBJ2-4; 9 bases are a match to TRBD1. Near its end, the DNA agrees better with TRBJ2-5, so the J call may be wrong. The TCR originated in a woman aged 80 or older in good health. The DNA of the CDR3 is TGTGTCTGGAGTGCCGGGACAGGGCTAGGAGAGACCCAGTACTTC. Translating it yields CVWSAGTGLGETQYF.